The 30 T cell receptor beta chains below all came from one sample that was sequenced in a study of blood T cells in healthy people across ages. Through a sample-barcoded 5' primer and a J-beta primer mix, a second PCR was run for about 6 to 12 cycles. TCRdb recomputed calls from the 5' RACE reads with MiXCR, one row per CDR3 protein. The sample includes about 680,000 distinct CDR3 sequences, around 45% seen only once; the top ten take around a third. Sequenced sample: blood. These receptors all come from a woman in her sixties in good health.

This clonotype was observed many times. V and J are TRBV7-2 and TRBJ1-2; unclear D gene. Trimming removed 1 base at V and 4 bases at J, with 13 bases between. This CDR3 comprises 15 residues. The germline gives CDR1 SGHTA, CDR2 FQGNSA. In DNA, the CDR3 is TGTGCCAGCAGCTTAGTAGTCAGTGCGGGCTATGGCTACACCTTC. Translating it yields CASSLVVSAGYGYTF.

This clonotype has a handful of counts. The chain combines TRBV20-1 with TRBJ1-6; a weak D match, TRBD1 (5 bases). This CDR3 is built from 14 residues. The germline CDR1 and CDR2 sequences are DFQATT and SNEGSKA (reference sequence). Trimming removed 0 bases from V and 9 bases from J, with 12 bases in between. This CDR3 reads CSARDQGVGSPLHF. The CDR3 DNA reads TGCAGTGCTAGAGATCAGGGAGTCGGTTCACCCCTCCACTTT.

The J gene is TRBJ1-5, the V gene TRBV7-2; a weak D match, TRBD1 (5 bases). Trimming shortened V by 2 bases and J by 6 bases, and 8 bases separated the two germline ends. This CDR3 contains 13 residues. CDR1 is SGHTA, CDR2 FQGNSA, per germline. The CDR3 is CASSLKGVQPQHF. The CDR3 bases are TGTGCCAGCAGCTTAAAAGGGGTTCAGCCCCAGCATTTT.

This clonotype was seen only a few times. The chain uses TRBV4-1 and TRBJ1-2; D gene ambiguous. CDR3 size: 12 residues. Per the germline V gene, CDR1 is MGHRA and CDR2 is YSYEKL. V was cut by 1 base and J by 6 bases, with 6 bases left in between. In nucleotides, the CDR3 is TGCGCCAGCAGCCAAGTTGGTGATGGCTACACCTTC. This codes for CASSQVGDGYTF.

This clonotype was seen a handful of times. The CDR3 nucleotides are TGTGCCAGCAGTACCGGTGGACAGGGAAGCTTATCTGAGCAGTTCTTC. It encodes CASSTGGQGSLSEQFF. The chain uses TRBV6-5 and TRBJ2-1, with TRBD1 matching 8 bases. Looked up from germline, CDR1 is MNHEY and CDR2 is SVGAGI. The V gene end was trimmed by 5 bases and the J gene end by 9 bases; junction bases not matched to a gene: 15. The CDR3 totals 16 residues.

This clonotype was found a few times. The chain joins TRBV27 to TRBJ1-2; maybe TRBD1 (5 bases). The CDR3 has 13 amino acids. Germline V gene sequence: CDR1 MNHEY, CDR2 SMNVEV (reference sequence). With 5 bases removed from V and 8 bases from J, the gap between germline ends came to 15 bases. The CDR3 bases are TGTGCCAGCAGTCCCTCAGGGTGGTCGGGCTACACCTTC. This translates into CASSPSGWSGYTF.

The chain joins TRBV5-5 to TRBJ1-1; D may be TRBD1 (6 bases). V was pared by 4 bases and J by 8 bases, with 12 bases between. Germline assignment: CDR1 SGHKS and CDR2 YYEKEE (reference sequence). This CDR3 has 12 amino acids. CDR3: CASSVSTGEAFF. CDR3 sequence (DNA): TGTGCCAGCAGCGTATCGACAGGAGAAGCTTTCTTT.

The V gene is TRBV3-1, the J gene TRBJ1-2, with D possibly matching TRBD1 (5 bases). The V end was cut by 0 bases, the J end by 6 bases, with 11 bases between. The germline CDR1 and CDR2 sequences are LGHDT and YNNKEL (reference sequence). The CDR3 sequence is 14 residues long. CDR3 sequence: CASSQESAGDGYTF. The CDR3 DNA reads TGTGCCAGCAGCCAAGAGAGTGCGGGGGATGGCTACACCTTC. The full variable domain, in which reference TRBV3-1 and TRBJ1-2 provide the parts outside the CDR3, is DTAVSQTPKYLVTQMGNDKSIKCEQNLGHDTMYWYKQDSKKFLKIMFSYNNKELIINETVPNRFSPKSPDKAHLNLHINSLELGDSAVYFCASSQESAGDGYTFGSGTRLTVV.

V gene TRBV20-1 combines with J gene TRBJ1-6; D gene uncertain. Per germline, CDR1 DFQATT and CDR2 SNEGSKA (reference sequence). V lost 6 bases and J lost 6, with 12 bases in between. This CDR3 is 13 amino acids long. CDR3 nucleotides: TGCAGTGCACCTTCCGAGGGTAATTCACCCCTCCACTTT. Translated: CSAPSEGNSPLHF.

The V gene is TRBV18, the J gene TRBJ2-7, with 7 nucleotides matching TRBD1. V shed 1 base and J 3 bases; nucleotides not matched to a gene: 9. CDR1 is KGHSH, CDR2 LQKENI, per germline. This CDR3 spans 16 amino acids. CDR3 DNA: TGTGCCAGCTCACCACAAAGGCCGGGACAGAACTACGAGCAGTACTTC. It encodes CASSPQRPGQNYEQYF.

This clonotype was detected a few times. CDR3 DNA sequence: TGTGCCAGCAGTCCCCAGCGGTACTCCTACGAGCAGTACTTC. It codes for CASSPQRYSYEQYF. V is TRBV27 and J is TRBJ2-7; the D gene is possibly TRBD2 (5 bases). Germline lookup yields CDR1 MNHEY and CDR2 SMNVEV (reference sequence). CDR3 length: 14 amino acids. The germline V and J ends were trimmed by 5 bases and 0 bases, with 11 bases remaining between them.

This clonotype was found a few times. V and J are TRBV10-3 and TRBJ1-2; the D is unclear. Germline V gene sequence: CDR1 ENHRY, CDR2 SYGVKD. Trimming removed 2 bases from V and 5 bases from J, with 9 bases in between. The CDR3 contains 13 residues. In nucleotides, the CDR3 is TGTGCCATCAGTGAGGTGGGGATTTATGGCTACACCTTC. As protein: CAISEVGIYGYTF.

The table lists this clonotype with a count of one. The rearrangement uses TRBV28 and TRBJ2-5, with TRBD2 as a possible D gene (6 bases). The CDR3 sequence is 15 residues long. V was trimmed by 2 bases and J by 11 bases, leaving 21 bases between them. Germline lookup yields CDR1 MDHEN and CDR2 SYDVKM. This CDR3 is CASSLSSGEYNEQYF. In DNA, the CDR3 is TGTGCCAGCAGTTTAAGTTCGGGAGAGTACAATGAGCAGTACTTC.

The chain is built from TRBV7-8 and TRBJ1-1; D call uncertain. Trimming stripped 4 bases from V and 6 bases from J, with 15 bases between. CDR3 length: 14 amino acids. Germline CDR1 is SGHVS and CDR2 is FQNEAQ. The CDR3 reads CASSSEPLSSEAFF. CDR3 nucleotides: TGTGCCAGCAGCTCCGAACCCCTTTCCTCTGAAGCTTTCTTT.

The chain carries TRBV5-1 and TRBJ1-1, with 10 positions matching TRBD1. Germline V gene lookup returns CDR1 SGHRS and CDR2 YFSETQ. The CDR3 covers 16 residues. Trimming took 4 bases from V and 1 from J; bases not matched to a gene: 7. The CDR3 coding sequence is TGCGCCAGCAGCCCCGACAGGGGGCCAAGGAACACTGAAGCTTTCTTT. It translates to CASSPDRGPRNTEAFF.

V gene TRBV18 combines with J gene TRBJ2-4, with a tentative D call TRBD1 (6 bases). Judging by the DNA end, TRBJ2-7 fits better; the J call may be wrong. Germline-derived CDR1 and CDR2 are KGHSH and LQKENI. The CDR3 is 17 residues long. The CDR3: CASSPMGATLDFYEQYF. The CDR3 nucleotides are TGTGCCAGCTCACCTATGGGGGCCACCCTCGACTTCTACGAGCAGTACTTC.

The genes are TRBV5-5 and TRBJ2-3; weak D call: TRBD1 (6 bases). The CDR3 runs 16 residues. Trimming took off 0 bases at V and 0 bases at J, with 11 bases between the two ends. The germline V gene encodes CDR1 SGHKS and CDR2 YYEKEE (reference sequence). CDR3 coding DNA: TGTGCCAGCAGCTTGGCAGGGGCTCCTAGCACAGATACGCAGTATTTT. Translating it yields CASSLAGAPSTDTQYF.

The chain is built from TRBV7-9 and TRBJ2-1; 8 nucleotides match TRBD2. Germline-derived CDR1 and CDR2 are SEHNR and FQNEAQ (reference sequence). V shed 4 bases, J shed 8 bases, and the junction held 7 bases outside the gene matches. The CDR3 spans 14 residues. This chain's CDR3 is CASSWRAGEDEQFF. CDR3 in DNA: TGTGCCAGCAGCTGGCGAGCGGGAGAGGATGAGCAGTTCTTC.

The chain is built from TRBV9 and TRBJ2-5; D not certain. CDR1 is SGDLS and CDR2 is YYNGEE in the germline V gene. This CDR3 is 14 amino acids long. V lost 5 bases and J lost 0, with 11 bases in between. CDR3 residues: CASSYQANQETQYF. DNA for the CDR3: TGTGCCAGCAGTTACCAAGCGAACCAAGAGACCCAGTACTTC.

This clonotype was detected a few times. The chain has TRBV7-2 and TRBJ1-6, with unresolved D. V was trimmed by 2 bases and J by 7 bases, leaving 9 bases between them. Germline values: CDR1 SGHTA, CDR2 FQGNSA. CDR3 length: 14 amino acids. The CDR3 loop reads CASSLSPANSPLHF. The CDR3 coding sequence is TGTGCCAGCAGCTTATCCCCAGCAAATTCACCCCTCCACTTT.

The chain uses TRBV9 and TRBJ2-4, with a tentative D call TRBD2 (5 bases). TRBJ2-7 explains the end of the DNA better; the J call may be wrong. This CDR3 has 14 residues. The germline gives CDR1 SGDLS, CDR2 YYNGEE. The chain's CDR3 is CASSVDLASGEQYF. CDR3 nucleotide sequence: TGTGCCAGCAGCGTAGACCTAGCTTCCGGCGAGCAGTACTTC.

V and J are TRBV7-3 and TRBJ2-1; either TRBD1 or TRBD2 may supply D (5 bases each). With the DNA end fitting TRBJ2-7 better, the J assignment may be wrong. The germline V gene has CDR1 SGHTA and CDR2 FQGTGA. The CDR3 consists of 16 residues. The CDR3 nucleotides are TGTGCCAGCAGCTCCACGGGGCGGGCCCTCTACAATGAGCAGTACTTC. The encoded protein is CASSSTGRALYNEQYF.

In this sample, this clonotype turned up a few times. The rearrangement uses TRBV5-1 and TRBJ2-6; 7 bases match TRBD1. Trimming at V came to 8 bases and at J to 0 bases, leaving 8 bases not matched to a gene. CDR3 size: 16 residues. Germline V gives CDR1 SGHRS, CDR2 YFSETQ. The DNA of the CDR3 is TGCGCCAGTAACAGGGGTGACTCCTCTGGGGCCAACGTCCTGACTTTC. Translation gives CASNRGDSSGANVLTF.

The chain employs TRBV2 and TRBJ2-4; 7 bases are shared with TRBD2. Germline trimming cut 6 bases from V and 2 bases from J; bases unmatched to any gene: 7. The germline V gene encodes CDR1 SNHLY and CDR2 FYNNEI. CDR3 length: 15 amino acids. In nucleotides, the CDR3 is TGTGCCAGCAGACGCGGGAGCGGGACCAAAAACATTCAGTACTTC. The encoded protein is CASRRGSGTKNIQYF.

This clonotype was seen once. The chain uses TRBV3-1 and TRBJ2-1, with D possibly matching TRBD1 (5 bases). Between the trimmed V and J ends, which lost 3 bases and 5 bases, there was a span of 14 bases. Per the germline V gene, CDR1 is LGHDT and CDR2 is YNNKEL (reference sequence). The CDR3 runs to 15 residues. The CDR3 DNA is TGTGCCAGCAGCCAGGCAGGGATTTTGCACAATGAGCAGTTCTTC. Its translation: CASSQAGILHNEQFF.

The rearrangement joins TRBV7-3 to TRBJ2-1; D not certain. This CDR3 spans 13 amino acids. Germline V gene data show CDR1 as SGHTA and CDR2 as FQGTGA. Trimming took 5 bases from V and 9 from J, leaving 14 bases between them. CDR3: CASSPRLPLEQFF. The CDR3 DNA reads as TGTGCCAGCAGCCCCAGACTGCCGCTTGAGCAGTTCTTC.

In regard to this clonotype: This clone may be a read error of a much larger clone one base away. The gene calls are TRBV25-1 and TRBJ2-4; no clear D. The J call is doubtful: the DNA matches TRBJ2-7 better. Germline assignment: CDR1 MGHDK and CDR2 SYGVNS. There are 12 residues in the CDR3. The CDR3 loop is CASTAETDEQYF. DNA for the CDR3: TGTGCCAGCACGGCCGAGACCGACGAGCAGTACTTC.

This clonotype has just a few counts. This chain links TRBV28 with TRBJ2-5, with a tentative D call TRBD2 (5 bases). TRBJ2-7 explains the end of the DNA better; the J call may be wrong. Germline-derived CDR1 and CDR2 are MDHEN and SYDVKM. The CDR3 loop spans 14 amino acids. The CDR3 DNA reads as TGTGCCAGCAGTGTCCCTAGAGGGCTCTCCGAGCAGTACTTC. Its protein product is CASSVPRGLSEQYF.

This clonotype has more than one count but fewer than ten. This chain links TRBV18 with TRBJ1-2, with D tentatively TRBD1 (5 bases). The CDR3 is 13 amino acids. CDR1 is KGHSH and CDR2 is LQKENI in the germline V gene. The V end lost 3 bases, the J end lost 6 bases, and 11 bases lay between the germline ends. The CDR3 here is CASSPREKDGYTF. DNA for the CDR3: TGTGCCAGCTCACCCAGGGAAAAGGATGGCTACACCTTC.

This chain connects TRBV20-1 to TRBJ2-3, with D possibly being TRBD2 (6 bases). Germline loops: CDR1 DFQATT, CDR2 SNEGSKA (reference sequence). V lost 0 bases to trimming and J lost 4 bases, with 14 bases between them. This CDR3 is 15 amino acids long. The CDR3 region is CSARDPRGNADTQYF. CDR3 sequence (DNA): TGCAGTGCTAGAGATCCGCGGGGTAACGCAGATACGCAGTATTTT.